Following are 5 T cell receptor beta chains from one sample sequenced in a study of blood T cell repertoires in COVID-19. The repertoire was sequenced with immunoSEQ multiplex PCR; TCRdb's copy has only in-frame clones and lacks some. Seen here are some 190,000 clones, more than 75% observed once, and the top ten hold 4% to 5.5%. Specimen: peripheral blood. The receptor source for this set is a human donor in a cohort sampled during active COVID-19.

The CDR3 DNA is TGTGCCAGCTCAACGTCCGGGACATCCACTGAAGCTTTCTTT. Amino acids: CASSTSGTSTEAFF. The chain uses TRBV18 and TRBJ1-1; possible D gene TRBD1, 6 bases. The CDR3 consists of 14 residues. Germline V gene lookup returns CDR1 KGHSH and CDR2 LQKENI. With 5 bases removed from V and 4 bases from J, the gap between germline ends came to 14 bases.

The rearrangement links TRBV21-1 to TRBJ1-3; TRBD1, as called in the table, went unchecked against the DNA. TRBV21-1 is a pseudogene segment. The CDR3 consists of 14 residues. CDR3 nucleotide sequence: TGTGCCAGCAGCAAACCAGGGATTGGAAACACCATATATTTT. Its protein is CASSKPGIGNTIYF.

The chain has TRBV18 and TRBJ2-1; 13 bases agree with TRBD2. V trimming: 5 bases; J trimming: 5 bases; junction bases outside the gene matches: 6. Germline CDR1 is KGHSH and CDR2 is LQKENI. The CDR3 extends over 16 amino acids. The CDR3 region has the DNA TGTGCCAGCTCAACTACTAGCGGGGGGGTCGACAATGAGCAGTTCTTC. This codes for CASSTTSGGVDNEQFF.

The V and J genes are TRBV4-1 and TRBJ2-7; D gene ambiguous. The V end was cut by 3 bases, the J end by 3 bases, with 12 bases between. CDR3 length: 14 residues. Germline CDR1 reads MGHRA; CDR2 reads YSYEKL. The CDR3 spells CASSQTDSHYEQYF. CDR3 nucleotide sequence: TGCGCCAGCAGCCAGACTGACTCGCACTACGAGCAGTACTTC.

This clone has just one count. DNA for the CDR3: TGTGCCAGCTCACCCAGCCCGGGATGGAGCACTGAAGCTTTCTTT. Its translation is CASSPSPGWSTEAFF. The V and J genes are TRBV18 and TRBJ1-1; D remains unclear. The CDR3 runs to 15 residues. V gave up 3 bases and J gave up 4 bases, with 15 bases separating them. Germline lookup yields CDR1 KGHSH and CDR2 LQKENI.